This T cell receptor (beta chain) was retrieved from a study of cytomegalovirus exposure and HLA in healthy donors. Study observations and caveats: HLA allele associations emerged for some 16,000 TCR beta sequences in a later analysis, at 0.05 false discovery rate.

Looked up from germline, CDR1 is SNHLY and CDR2 is FYNNEI. V trimming: 5 bases; J trimming: 7 bases; junction bases outside the gene matches: 2. This CDR3 is built from 13 residues. It was with 60 Vbeta and 13 Jbeta primers that the PCR ran. The table came from immunoSEQ multiplex PCR; TCRdb's copy has only in-frame clones and leaves some out. The data show 100,000 to 150,000 clones, with roughly 79% seen just once and less than 1.1% held by the top ten. In regard to this clone: Its matching antigen is unknown.

The gene calls are TRBV2 and TRBJ1-6, with TRBD1 identical over 7 bases. The sequenced sample was PBMCs. The clonotype originates from a male donor in good health and CMV-seronegative. CDR3 nucleotide sequence: TGTGCCAGCAGTCCACAGGGGAATTCACCCCTCCACTTT. Translating gives CASSPQGNSPLHF.